This T cell receptor (beta chain) originates from a study of blood T cells in healthy people across ages. Study in general: Template switching retrieved approximately one barcoded beta molecule for each two T cells.

Study-wide results and caveats: It was not possible, with unsorted PBMCs, to conclusively compare naive and antigen-experienced cells. Donor CMV infection status was unknown, possibly confounding age-related changes in expanded clonotypes.

A sample-barcoded 5' primer and a J-beta primer mix were used in a second PCR of roughly 7 to 11 cycles. Every sample produced at least 2.5 million CDR3-containing paired-end reads. TCRdb ran MiXCR on the 5' RACE reads and lists one entry per CDR3 protein. The sample contains some 1.8 million distinct CDR3 sequences, 30% to 40% of which appear only once. CDR1 is MNHEY, CDR2 SVGAGI, per germline. The CDR3 is 13 residues long. This clonotype was seen a few times. No antigen is known for it. Germline is not matched at one junction end, which may reflect a read error. Sequencing was carried out using blood. The J gene is TRBJ1-2, the V gene TRBV6-5, with a tentative D call TRBD1 (5 bases). The TCR comes from a human donor in good health. The CDR3 bases are TGTGCCAGCGGTTACGGGACGGACTATGGCTACACCTTC. Amino acids: CASGYGTDYGYTF.